This paragraph reports one T cell receptor (beta chain). The source of the sample is a study of blood T cell repertoires in COVID-19. Profiled with immunoSEQ multiplex PCR; TCRdb holds only in-frame clones, not every one. The sample has fewer than 250,000 clones, approximately 87% seen once. With 4 bases clipped from V and 4 bases from J, the junction kept 4 bases outside the gene matches. The CDR3 has 15 residues. Per the germline V gene, CDR1 is LNHDA and CDR2 is SQIVND (reference sequence). Sequencing was carried out using peripheral blood. The receptor was isolated from a woman in her sixties or seventies with active or convalescent COVID-19. The chain carries TRBV19 and TRBJ2-1; TRBD2 matches at 10 bases. Written as DNA, the CDR3 is TGTGCCAGTAGTACTACTAGCGGGAATTACAATGAGCAGTTCTTC. Protein: CASSTTSGNYNEQFF.